Only a few counts were recorded for the clone carrying this T cell receptor beta chain. Its target is unknown. TCRdb independently ran MiXCR on the 5' RACE reads; one entry per CDR3 protein. The table has a few hundred thousand distinct CDR3 sequences, approximately 17% seen once. CDR1 and CDR2 (germline): SGHRS, YFSETQ. V dropped 4 bases and J dropped 5 bases, with 9 bases sitting between them. The CDR3 contains 13 residues. This entry belongs to a study of identical twins. Study-level points and caveats: It was possible that invariant MAIT and iNKT cells partly confounded the zero-insertion analyses.

This TCR derives from a man aged 45-60 years in good health. The genes are TRBV5-1 and TRBJ2-2; D is possibly TRBD1 (5 bases). The source material was naive T cells sorted from blood. The CDR3: CASSIGETGELFF. The CDR3 DNA reads as TGCGCCAGCAGCATAGGGGAAACCGGGGAGCTGTTTTTT.